The sequence of this T cell receptor beta chain was determined in a study of T cell changes during pregnancy in multiple sclerosis. Data came from immunoSEQ multiplex PCR; TCRdb stores just in-frame clones and leaves some out. The repertoire holds tens of thousands of clones, with around nine tenths as singletons. Germline V gene data show CDR1 as SGHDT and CDR2 as YYEEEE. V was trimmed by 3 bases and J by 3 bases, leaving 12 bases between them. This CDR3 spans 14 amino acids. The TCR was taken from a female donor with multiple sclerosis, enrolled in a pregnancy study. The sequenced sample was peripheral blood, obtained in the third trimester of pregnancy. The V gene is TRBV5-6, the J gene TRBJ1-1, with TRBD1 as a possible D gene (5 bases). The CDR3 region is CASSWGQGYTEAFF. CDR3 DNA: TGTGCCAGCAGCTGGGGTCAGGGTTACACTGAAGCTTTCTTT.